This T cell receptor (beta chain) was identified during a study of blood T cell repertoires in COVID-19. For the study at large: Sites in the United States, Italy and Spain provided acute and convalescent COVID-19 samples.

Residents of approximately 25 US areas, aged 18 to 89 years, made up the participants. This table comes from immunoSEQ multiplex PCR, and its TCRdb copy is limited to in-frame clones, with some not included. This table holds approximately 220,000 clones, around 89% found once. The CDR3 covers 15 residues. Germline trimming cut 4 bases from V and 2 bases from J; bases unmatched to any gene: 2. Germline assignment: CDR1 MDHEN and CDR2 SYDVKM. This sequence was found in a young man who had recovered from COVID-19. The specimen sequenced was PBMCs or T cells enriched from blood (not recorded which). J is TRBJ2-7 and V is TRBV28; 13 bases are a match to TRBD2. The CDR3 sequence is CASSWTSGSTYEQYF. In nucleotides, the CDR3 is TGTGCCAGCAGTTGGACTAGCGGGAGTACCTACGAGCAGTACTTC. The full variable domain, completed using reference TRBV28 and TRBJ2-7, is DVKVTQSSRYLVKRTGEKVFLECVQDMDHENMFWYRQDPGLGLRLIYFSYDVKMKEKGDIPEGYSVSREKKERFSLILESASTNQTSMYLCASSWTSGSTYEQYFGPGTRLTVT.